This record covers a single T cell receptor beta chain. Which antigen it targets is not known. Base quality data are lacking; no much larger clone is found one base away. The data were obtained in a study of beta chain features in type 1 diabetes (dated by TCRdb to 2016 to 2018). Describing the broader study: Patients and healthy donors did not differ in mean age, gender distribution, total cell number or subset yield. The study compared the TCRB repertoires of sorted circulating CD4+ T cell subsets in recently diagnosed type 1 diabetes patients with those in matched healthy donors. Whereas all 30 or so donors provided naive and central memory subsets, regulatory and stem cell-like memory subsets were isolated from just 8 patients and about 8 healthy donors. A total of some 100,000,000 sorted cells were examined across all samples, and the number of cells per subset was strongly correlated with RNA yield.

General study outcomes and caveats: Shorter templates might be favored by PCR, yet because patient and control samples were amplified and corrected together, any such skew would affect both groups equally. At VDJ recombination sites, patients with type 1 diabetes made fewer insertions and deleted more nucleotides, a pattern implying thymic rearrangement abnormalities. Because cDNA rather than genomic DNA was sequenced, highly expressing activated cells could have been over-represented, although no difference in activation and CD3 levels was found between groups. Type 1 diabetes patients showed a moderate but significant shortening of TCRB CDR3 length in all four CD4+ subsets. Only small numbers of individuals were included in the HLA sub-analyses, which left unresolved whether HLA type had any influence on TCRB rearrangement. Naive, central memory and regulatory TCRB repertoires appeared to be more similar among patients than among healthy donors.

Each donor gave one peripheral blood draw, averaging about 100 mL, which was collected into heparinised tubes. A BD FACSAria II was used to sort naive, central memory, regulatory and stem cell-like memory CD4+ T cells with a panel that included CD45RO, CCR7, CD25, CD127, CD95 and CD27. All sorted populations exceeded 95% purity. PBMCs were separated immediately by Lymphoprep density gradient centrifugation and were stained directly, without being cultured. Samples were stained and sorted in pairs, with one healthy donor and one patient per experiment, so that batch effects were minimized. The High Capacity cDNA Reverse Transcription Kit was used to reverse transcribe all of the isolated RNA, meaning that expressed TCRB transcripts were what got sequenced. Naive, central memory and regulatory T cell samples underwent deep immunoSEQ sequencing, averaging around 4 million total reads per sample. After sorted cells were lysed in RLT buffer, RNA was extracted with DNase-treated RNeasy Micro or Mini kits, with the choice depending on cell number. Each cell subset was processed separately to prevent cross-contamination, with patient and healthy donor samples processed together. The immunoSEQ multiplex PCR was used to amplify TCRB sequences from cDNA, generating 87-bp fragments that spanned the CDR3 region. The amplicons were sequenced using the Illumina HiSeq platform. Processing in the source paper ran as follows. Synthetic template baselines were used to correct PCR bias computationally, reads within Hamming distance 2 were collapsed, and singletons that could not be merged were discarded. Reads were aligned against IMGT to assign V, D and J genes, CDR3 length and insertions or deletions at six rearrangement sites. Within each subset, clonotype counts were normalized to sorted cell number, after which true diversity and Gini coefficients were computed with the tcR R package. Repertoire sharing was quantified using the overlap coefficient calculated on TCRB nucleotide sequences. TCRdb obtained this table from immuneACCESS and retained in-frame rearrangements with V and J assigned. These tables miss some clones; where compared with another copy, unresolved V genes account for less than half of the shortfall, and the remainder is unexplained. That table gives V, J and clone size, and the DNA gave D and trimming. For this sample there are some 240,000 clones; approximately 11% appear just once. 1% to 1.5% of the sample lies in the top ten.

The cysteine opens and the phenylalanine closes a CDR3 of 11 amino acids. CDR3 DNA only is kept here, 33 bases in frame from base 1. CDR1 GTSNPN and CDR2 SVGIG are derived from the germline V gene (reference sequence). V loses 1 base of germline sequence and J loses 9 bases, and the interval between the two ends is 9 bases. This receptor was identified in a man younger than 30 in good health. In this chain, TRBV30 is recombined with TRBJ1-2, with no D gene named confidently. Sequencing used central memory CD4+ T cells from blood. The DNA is TGTGCCTGGAGTGCCGCCATACGCTACACCTTC. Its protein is CAWSAAIRYTF.